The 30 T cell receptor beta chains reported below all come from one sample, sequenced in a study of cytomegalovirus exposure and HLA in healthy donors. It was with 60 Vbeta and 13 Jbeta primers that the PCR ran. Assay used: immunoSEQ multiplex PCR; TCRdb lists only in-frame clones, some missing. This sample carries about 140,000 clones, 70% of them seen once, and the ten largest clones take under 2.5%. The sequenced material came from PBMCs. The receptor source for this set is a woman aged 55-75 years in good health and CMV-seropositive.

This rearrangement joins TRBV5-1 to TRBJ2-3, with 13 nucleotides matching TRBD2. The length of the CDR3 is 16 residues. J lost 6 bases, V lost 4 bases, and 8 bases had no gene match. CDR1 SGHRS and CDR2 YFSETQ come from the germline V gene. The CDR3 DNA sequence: TGCGCCAGCAGCACTAGCGGGAGGGCCGGGTTTGATACGCAGTATTTT. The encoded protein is CASSTSGRAGFDTQYF. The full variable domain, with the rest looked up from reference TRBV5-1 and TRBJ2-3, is KAGVTQTPRYLIKTRGQQVTLSCSPISGHRSVSWYQQTPGQGLQFLFEYFSETQRNKGNFPGRFSGRQFSNSRSEMNVSTLELGDSALYLCASSTSGRAGFDTQYFGPGTRLTVL.

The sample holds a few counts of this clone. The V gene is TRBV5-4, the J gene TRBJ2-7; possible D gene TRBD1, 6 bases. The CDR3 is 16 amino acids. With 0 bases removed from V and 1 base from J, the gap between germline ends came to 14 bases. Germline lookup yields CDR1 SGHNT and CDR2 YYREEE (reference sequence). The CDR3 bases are TGTGCCAGCAGCTTGGCCCCGACAGGTCCGTCCTACGAGCAGTACTTC. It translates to CASSLAPTGPSYEQYF.

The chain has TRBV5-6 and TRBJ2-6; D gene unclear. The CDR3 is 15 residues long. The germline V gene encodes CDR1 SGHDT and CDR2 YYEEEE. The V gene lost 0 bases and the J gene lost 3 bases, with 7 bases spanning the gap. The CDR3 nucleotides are TGTGCCAGCAGCTTGGTGGGCTATGGGGCCAACGTCCTGACTTTC. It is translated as CASSLVGYGANVLTF.

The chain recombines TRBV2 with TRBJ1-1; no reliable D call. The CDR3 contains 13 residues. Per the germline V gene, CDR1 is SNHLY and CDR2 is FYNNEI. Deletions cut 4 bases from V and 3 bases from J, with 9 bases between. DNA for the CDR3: TGTGCCAGCAGTGTTAGGCTAGACACTGAAGCTTTCTTT. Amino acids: CASSVRLDTEAFF.

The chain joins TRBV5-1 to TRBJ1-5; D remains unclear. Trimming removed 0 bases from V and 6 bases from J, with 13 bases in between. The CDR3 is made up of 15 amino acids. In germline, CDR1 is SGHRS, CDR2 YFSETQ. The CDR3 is CASSLESGNRQPQHF. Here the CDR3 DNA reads TGCGCCAGCAGCTTGGAATCCGGGAATCGTCAGCCCCAGCATTTT.

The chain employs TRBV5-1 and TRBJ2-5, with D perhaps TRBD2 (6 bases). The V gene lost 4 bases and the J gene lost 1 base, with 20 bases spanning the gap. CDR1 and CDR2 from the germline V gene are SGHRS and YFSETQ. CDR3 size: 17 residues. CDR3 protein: CASSSPPGLAFQETQYF. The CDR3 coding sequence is TGCGCCAGCAGCAGCCCCCCAGGGCTAGCGTTCCAAGAGACCCAGTACTTC.

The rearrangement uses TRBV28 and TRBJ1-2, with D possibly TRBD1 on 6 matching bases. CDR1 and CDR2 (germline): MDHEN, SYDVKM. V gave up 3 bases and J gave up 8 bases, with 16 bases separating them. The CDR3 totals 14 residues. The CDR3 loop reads CASSLEQGGLGYTF. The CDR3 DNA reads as TGTGCCAGCAGTTTGGAACAGGGAGGGTTGGGCTACACCTTC.

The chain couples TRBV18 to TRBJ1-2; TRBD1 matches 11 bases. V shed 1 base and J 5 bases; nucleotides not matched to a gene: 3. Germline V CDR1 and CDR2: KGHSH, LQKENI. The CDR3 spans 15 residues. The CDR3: CASSPRDRGRYGYTF. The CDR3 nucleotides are TGTGCCAGCTCACCACGGGACAGGGGGAGATATGGCTACACCTTC.

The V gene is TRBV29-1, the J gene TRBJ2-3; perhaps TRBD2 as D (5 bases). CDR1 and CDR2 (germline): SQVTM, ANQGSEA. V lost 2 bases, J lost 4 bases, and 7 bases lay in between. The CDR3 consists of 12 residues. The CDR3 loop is CSVEILADTQYF. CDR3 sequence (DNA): TGCAGCGTTGAAATACTAGCAGATACGCAGTATTTT.

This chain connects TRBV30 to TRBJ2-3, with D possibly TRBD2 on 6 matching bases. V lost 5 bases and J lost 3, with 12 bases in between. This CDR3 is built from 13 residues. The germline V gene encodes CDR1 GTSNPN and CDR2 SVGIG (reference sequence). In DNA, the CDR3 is TGTGCCTGGGGCGGGGATAAAACAGATACGCAGTATTTT. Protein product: CAWGGDKTDTQYF. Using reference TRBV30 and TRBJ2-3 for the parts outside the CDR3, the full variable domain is SQTIHQWPATLVQPVGSPLSLECTVEGTSNPNLYWYRQAAGRGLQLLFYSVGIGQISSEVPQNLSASRPQDRQFILSSKKLLLSDSGFYLCAWGGDKTDTQYFGPGTRLTVL.

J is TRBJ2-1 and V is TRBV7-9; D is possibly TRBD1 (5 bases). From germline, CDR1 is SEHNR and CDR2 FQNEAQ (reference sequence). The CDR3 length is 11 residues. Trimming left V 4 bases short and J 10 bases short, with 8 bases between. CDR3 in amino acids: CASSSGNEQFF. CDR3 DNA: TGTGCCAGCAGCTCAGGGAACGAGCAGTTCTTC.

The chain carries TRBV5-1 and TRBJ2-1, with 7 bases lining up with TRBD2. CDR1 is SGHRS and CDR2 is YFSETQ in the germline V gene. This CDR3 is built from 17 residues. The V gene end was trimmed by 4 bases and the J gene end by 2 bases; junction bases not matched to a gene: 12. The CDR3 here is CASSLDPGGRTYNEQFF. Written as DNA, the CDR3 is TGCGCCAGCAGCCTGGACCCGGGAGGAAGAACCTACAATGAGCAGTTCTTC.

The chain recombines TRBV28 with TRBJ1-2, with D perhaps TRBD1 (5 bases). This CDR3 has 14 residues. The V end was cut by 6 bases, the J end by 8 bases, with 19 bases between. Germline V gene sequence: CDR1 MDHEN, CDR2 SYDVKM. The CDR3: CASRTTREGSGYTF. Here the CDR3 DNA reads TGTGCCAGCAGGACGACTAGAGAGGGGAGCGGCTACACCTTC.

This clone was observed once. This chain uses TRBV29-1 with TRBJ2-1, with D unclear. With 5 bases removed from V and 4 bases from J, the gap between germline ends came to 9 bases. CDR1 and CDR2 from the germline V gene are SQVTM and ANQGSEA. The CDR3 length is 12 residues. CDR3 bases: TGCAGCGTTCCCCAAGCTTACAATGAGCAGTTCTTC. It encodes CSVPQAYNEQFF.

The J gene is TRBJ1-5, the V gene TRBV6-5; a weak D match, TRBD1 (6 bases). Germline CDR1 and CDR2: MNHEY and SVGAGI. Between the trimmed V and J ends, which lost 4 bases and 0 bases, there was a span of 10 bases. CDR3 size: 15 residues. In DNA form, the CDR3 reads TGTGCCAGCAGTTCGGACAGATATAGCAATCAGCCCCAGCATTTT. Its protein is CASSSDRYSNQPQHF.

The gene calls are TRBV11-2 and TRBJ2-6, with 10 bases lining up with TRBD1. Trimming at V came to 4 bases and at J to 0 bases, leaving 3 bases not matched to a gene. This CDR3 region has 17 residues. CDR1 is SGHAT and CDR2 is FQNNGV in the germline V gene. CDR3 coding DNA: TGTGCCAGCAGCTCCCGGGACAGGGGCTCTGGGGCCAACGTCCTGACTTTC. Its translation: CASSSRDRGSGANVLTF.

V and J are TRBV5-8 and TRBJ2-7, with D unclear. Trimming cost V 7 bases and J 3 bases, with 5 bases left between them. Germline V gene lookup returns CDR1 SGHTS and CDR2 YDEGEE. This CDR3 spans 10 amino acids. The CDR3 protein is CASSIYEQYF. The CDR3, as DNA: TGTGCCAGCTCCATCTACGAGCAGTACTTC. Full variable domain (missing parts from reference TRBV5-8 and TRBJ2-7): EAGVTQSPTHLIKTRGQQATLRCSPISGHTSVYWYQQALGLGLQFLLWYDEGEERNRGNFPPRFSGRQFPNYSSELNVNALELEDSALYLCASSIYEQYFGPGTRLTVT.

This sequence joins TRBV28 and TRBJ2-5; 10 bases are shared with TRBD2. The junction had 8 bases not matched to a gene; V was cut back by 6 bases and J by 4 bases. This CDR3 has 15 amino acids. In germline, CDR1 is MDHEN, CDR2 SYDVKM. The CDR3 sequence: CASSLLAGLGETQYF. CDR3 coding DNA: TGTGCCAGCAGCCTACTAGCGGGATTGGGAGAGACCCAGTACTTC.

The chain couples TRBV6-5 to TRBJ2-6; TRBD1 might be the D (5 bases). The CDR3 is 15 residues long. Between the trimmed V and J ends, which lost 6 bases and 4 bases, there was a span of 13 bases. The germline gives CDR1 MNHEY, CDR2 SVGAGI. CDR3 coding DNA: TGTGCCAGCAGCAATGGGGCTTCGGGGGCCAACGTCCTGACTTTC. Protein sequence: CASSNGASGANVLTF.

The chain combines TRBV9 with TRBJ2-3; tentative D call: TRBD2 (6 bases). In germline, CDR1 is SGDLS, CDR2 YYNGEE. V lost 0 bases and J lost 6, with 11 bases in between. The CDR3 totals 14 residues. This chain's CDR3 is CASSVAGVRDTQYF. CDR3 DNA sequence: TGTGCCAGCAGCGTAGCGGGAGTGAGGGATACGCAGTATTTT.

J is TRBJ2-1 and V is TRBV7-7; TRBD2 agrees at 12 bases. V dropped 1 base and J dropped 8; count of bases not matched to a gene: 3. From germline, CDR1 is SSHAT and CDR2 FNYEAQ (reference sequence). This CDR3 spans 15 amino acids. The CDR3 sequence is CASSLGLAGGDEQFF. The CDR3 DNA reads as TGTGCCAGCAGCTTAGGGCTAGCGGGAGGGGATGAGCAGTTCTTC.

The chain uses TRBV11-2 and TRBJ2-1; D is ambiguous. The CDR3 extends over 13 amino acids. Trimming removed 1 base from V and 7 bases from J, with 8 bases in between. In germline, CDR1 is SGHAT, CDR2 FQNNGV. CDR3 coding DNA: TGTGCCAGCAGCTTAGGTTTATCGAATGAGCAGTTCTTC. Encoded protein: CASSLGLSNEQFF.

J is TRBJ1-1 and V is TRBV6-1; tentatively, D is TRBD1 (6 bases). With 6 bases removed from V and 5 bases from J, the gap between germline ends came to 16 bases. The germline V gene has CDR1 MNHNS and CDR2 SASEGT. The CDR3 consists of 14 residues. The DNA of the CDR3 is TGTGCCAGCAGCGAGCAACAGGGTGTAACTGAAGCTTTCTTT. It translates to CASSEQQGVTEAFF.

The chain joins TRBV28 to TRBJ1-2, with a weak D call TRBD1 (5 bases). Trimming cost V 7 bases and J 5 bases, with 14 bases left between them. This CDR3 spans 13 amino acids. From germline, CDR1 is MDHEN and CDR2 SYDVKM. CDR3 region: CASNTGRMYGYTF. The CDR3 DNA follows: TGTGCCAGCAACACAGGCCGGATGTATGGCTACACCTTC.

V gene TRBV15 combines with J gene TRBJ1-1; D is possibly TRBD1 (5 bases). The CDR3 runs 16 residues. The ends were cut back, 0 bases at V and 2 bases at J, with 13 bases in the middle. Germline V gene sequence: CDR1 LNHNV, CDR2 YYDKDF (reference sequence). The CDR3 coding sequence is TGTGCCACCAGCAGAGAGGGATCCAGGGCCAACACTGAAGCTTTCTTT. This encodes CATSREGSRANTEAFF.

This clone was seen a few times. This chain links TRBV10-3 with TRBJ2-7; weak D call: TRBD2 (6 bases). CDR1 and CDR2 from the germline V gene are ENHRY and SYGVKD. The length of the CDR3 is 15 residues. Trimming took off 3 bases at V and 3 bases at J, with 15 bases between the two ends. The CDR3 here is CAISDPGRGLYEQYF. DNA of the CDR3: TGTGCCATCAGTGACCCCGGGAGAGGTCTCTACGAGCAGTACTTC.

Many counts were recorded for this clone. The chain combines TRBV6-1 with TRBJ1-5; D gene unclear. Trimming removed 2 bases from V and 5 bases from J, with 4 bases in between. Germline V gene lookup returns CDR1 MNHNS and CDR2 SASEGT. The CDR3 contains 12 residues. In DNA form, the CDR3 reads TGTGCCAGCAGTGAAAGAGATCAGCCCCAGCATTTT. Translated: CASSERDQPQHF.

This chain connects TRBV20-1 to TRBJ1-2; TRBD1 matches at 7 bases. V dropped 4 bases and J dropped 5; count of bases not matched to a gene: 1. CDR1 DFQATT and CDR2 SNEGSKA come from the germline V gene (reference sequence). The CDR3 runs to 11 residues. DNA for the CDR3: TGCAGTGCTAAGGGACAGTATGGCTACACCTTC. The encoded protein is CSAKGQYGYTF.

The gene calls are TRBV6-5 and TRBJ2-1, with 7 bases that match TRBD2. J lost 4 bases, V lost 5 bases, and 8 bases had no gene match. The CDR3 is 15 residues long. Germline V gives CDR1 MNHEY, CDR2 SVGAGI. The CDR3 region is CASSLGGSTYNEQFF. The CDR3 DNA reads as TGTGCCAGCAGTCTTGGCGGGAGTACATACAATGAGCAGTTCTTC.

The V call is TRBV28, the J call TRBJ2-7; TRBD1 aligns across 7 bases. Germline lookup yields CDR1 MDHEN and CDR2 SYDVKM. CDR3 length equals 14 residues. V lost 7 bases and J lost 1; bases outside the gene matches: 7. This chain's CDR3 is CASIGGSVSYEQYF. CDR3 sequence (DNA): TGTGCCAGCATAGGGGGCTCTGTTTCCTACGAGCAGTACTTC.